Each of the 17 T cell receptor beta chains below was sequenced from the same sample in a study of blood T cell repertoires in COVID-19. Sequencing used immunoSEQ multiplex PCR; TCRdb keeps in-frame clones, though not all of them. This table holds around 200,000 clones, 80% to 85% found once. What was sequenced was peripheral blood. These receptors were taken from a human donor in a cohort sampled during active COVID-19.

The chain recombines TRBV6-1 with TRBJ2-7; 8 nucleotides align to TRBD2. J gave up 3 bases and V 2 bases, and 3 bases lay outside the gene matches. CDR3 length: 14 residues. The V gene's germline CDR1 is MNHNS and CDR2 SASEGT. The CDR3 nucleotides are TGTGCCAGCAGTGAACGGGAGGGTATCTACGAGCAGTACTTC. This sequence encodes CASSEREGIYEQYF.

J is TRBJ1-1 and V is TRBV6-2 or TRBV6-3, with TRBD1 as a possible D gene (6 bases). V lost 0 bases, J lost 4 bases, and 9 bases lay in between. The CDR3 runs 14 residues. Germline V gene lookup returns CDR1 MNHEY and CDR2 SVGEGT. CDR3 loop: CASSYSTGVTEAFF. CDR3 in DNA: TGTGCCAGCAGTTACTCGACAGGAGTCACTGAAGCTTTCTTT.

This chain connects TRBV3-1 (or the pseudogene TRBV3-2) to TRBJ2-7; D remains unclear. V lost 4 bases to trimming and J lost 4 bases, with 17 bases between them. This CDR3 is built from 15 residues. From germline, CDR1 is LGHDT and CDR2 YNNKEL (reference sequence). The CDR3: CASSPYSSGAYEQYF. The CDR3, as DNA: TGTGCCAGCAGCCCTTATAGCAGTGGAGCTTACGAGCAGTACTTC.

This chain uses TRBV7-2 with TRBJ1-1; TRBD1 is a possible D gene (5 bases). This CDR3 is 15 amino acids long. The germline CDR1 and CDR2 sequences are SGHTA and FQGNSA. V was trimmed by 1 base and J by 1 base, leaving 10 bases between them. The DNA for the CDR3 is TGTGCCAGCAGCTTAGAAGCAAGGGGGAACACTGAAGCTTTCTTT. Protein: CASSLEARGNTEAFF.

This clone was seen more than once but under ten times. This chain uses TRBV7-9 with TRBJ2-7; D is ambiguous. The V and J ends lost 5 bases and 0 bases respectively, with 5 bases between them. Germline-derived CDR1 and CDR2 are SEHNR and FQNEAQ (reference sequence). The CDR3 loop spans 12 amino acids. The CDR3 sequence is CASSQSSYEQYF. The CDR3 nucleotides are TGTGCCAGCAGCCAATCCTCCTACGAGCAGTACTTC.

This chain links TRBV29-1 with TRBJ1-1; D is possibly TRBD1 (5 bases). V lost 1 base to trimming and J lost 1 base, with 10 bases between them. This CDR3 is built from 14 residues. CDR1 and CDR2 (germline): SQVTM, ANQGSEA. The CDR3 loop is CSVEGPGRNTEAFF. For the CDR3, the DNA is TGCAGCGTTGAAGGACCAGGGCGGAACACTGAAGCTTTCTTT.

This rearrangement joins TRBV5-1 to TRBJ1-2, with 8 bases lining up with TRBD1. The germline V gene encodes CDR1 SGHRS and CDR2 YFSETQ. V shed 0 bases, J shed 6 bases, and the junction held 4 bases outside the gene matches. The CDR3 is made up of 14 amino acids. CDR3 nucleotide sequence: TGCGCCAGCAGCTTGGGGCAGGGGGCGAATGGCTACACCTTC. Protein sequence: CASSLGQGANGYTF.

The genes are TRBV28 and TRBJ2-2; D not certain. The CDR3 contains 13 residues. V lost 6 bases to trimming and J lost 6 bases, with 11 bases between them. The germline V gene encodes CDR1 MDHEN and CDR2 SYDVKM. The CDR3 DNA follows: TGTGCCAGCAGCCTGCGGAGTCCCGGGGAGCTGTTTTTT. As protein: CASSLRSPGELFF.

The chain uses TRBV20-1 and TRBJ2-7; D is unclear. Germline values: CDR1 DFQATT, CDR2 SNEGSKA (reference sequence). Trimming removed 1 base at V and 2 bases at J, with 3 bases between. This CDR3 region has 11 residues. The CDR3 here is CSARVTYEQYF. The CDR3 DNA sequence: TGCAGTGCTAGAGTCACCTACGAGCAGTACTTC.

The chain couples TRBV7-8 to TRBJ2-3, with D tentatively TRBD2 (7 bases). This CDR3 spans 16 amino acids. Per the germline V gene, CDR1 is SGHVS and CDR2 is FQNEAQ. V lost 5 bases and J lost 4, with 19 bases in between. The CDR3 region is CASSQRDLGGPDTQYF. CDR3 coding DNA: TGTGCCAGCAGCCAGCGGGACCTAGGGGGTCCAGATACGCAGTATTTT.

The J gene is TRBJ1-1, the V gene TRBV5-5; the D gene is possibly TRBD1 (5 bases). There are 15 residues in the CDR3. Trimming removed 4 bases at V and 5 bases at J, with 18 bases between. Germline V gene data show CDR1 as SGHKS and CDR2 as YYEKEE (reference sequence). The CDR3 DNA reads TGTGCCAGCAGCCCGGGGTCCAGTGGGGGGACTGAAGCTTTCTTT. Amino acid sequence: CASSPGSSGGTEAFF. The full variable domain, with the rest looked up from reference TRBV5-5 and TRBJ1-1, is DAGVTQSPTHLIKTRGQQVTLRCSPISGHKSVSWYQQVLGQGPQFIFQYYEKEERGRGNFPDRFSARQFPNYSSELNVNALLLGDSALYLCASSPGSSGGTEAFFGQGTRLTVV.

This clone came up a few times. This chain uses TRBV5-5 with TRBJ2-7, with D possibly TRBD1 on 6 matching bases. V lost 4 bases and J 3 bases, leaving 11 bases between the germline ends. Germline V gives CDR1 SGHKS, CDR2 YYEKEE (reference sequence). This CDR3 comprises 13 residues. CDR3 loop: CASSIWTDYEQYF. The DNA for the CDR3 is TGTGCCAGCAGCATCTGGACAGACTACGAGCAGTACTTC. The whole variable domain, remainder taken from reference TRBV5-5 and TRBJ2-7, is DAGVTQSPTHLIKTRGQQVTLRCSPISGHKSVSWYQQVLGQGPQFIFQYYEKEERGRGNFPDRFSARQFPNYSSELNVNALLLGDSALYLCASSIWTDYEQYFGPGTRLTVT.

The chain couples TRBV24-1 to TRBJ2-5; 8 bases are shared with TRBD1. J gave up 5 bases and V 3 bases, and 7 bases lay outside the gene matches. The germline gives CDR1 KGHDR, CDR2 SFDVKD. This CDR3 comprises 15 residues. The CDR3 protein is CATSDPRTGRETQYF. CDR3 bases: TGTGCCACCAGTGATCCGAGGACAGGGAGGGAGACCCAGTACTTC.

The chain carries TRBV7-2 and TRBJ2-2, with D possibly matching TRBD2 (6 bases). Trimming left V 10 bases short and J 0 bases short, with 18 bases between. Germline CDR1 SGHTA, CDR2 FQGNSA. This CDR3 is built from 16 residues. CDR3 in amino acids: CATQLLPGANTGELFF. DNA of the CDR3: TGTGCCACCCAGCTTCTCCCGGGGGCGAACACCGGGGAGCTGTTTTTT.

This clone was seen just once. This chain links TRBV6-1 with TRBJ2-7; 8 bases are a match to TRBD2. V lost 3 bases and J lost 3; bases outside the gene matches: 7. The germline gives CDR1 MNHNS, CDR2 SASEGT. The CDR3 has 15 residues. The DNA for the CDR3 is TGTGCCAGCAGTGAGGGATTAGCGGGAATCTACGAGCAGTACTTC. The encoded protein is CASSEGLAGIYEQYF.

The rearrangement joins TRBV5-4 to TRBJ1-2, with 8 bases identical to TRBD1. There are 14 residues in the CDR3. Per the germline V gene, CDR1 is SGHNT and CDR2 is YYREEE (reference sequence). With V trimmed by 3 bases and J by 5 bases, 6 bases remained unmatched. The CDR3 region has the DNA TGTGCCAGCAGCTCCGACAGGGGCCTATATGGCTACACCTTC. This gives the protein CASSSDRGLYGYTF.

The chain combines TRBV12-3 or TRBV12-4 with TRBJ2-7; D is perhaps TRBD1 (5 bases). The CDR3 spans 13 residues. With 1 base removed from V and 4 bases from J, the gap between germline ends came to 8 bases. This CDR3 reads CASSLVRGYEQYF. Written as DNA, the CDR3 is TGTGCCAGCAGTTTAGTTAGGGGTTACGAGCAGTACTTC.